The 21 T cell receptor beta chains in this list originate from one sample, sequenced in a study of cytomegalovirus exposure and HLA in healthy donors (dated by TCRdb to 2015 to 2018). Preparation of the library involved the immunoSEQ multiplex PCR assay. The multiplex PCR relied on a mix of 60 forward primers for TCR Vbeta segments and 13 reverse primers for TCR Jbeta segments. TCRdb holds this immuneACCESS table with in-frame rearrangements only. Some clones are missing; in checked studies, unresolved V genes explain under half, and the rest has no known cause. The sample table gives 74,000 or so clones. The ten largest clones capture approximately 1.5% of the sample. The sequenced sample consisted of PBMCs. These receptor sequences come from an older woman in good health and CMV-seronegative.

Concerning this clone itself: The sample has other DNA sequences that encode this CDR3 too. J is TRBJ2-7 and V is TRBV7-2, with 7 bases fitting TRBD1. The CDR3 extends over 15 amino acids. Germline V gene sequence: CDR1 SGHTA, CDR2 FQGNSA. V lost 5 bases to trimming and J lost 1 base; unmatched junction nucleotides: 8. In DNA, the CDR3 is TGTGCCAGCAGCCTAAGACAGGGAGATTCCTACGAGCAGTACTTC. Its translation: CASSLRQGDSYEQYF.

The chain combines TRBV7-8 with TRBJ1-5; D may be TRBD1 (6 bases). Trimming left V 2 bases short and J 3 bases short, with 17 bases between. Per germline, CDR1 SGHVS and CDR2 FQNEAQ. The CDR3 contains 17 residues. The CDR3 protein is CASSLLPSTGNNQPQHF. DNA for the CDR3: TGTGCCAGCAGCTTACTCCCTTCAACAGGGAACAATCAGCCCCAGCATTTT.

This rearrangement joins TRBV9 to TRBJ2-7; D remains ambiguous. This CDR3 spans 11 amino acids. CDR1 and CDR2 from the germline V gene are SGDLS and YYNGEE. V shed 3 bases and J shed 2 bases, with 3 bases lying between them. The DNA for the CDR3 is TGTGCCAGCAGCGCAACCTACGAGCAGTACTTC. Protein sequence: CASSATYEQYF.

The chain links TRBV4-3 to TRBJ2-2; 11 bases fit TRBD2. With V trimmed by 0 bases and J by 2 bases, 17 bases remained unmatched. Germline loops: CDR1 LGHNA, CDR2 YSLEER. The CDR3 sequence is 22 residues long. This CDR3 reads CASSQDWVPLGLADFNTGELFF. CDR3 DNA sequence: TGCGCCAGCAGCCAAGATTGGGTCCCTTTGGGACTAGCGGATTTTAACACCGGGGAGCTGTTTTTT.

V and J are TRBV6-9 and TRBJ2-3; 11 nucleotides agree with TRBD1. CDR1 and CDR2 from the germline V gene are MNHGY and SVAAGI. Losses at the gene ends were 5 bases for V and 4 bases for J; bases not matched to a gene: 11. The CDR3 loop spans 17 amino acids. DNA for the CDR3: TGTGCCAGCAGTCAAATATGTGGACAGGGGGCGTCAGATACGCAGTATTTT. It is translated as CASSQICGQGASDTQYF.

This rearrangement joins TRBV10-3 to TRBJ2-1; a weak D match, TRBD2 (5 bases). Per germline, CDR1 ENHRY and CDR2 SYGVKD. This CDR3 is 15 amino acids long. Trimming stripped 2 bases from V and 2 bases from J, with 10 bases between. The CDR3 protein is CAISERTPPYNEQFF. CDR3 in DNA: TGTGCCATCAGTGAGAGGACTCCGCCCTACAATGAGCAGTTCTTC.

The chain recombines TRBV29-1 with TRBJ2-2, with D unresolved. Germline V gene lookup returns CDR1 SQVTM and CDR2 ANQGSEA. CDR3 size: 16 residues. V lost 7 bases to trimming and J lost 0 bases, with 18 bases between them. In DNA, the CDR3 is TGCAGCGCCCAGAATAGCCAAAGACCGAACACCGGGGAGCTGTTTTTT. It codes for CSAQNSQRPNTGELFF.

This chain uses TRBV2 with TRBJ2-7, with D maybe TRBD2 (5 bases). This CDR3 contains 15 residues. V was trimmed by 7 bases and J by 4 bases, leaving 20 bases between them. Germline lookup yields CDR1 SNHLY and CDR2 FYNNEI. This CDR3 reads CASTVDSGLLYEQYF. The CDR3 region has the DNA TGTGCCAGCACTGTGGACTCCGGATTACTATACGAGCAGTACTTC.

This chain links TRBV19 with TRBJ2-2; 9 nucleotides line up with TRBD1. Losses at the gene ends were 6 bases for V and 3 bases for J; bases not matched to a gene: 5. CDR3 length: 15 residues. Per the germline V gene, CDR1 is LNHDA and CDR2 is SQIVND (reference sequence). The DNA of the CDR3 is TGTGCCAGTAGGACAGGGGGATCGTACACCGGGGAGCTGTTTTTT. This translates into CASRTGGSYTGELFF.

This chain joins TRBV7-9 and TRBJ2-1; 11 bases line up with TRBD2. The CDR3 spans 14 residues. Germline V gene lookup returns CDR1 SEHNR and CDR2 FQNEAQ (reference sequence). The V gene end was trimmed by 7 bases and the J gene end by 2 bases; junction bases not matched to a gene: 1. Here the CDR3 reads CASMTSGAYNEQFF. CDR3 nucleotides: TGTGCCAGCATGACTAGCGGGGCCTACAATGAGCAGTTCTTC.

This chain connects TRBV2 to TRBJ1-5; maybe TRBD1 (6 bases). CDR1 is SNHLY, CDR2 FYNNEI, per germline. V lost 5 bases, J lost 0 bases, and 11 bases lay in between. CDR3 length: 15 residues. For the CDR3, the DNA is TGTGCCAGCAGTCCAGGGGACGTTAGCAATCAGCCCCAGCATTTT. Its translation: CASSPGDVSNQPQHF.

The V gene is TRBV7-8, the J gene TRBJ1-4, with D hard to call. The CDR3 length is 13 residues. Per the germline V gene, CDR1 is SGHVS and CDR2 is FQNEAQ. Between the trimmed V and J ends, which lost 4 bases and 7 bases, there was a span of 10 bases. This CDR3 reads CASSSAAGEKLFF. The CDR3, as DNA: TGTGCCAGCAGCTCCGCGGCCGGTGAAAAACTGTTTTTT.

The J gene is TRBJ2-3, the V gene TRBV28; possibly TRBD1 for D (5 bases). CDR1 and CDR2 from the germline V gene are MDHEN and SYDVKM. The V and J ends lost 5 bases and 1 base respectively, with 13 bases between them. The CDR3 loop spans 15 amino acids. The CDR3 nucleotides are TGTGCCAGCAGTGGTCTTGAAGGGGGCACAGATACGCAGTATTTT. This translates into CASSGLEGGTDTQYF.

The V gene is TRBV4-2, the J gene TRBJ2-5, with TRBD2 matching over 12 bases. J lost 5 bases, V lost 0 bases, and 13 bases had no gene match. The germline V gene has CDR1 LGHNA and CDR2 YNFKEQ. The CDR3 totals 19 residues. The CDR3 reads CASSQDPSASGRASETQYF. The DNA for the CDR3 is TGTGCCAGCAGCCAAGATCCCAGCGCTAGCGGGAGGGCCTCGGAGACCCAGTACTTC.

This sequence joins TRBV7-9 and TRBJ2-7, with a tentative D call TRBD1 (5 bases). The germline gives CDR1 SEHNR, CDR2 FQNEAQ (reference sequence). V shed 8 bases and J shed 4 bases, with 9 bases lying between them. The CDR3 is made up of 11 amino acids. The CDR3 nucleotides are TGTGCCAGCGATAGGGGTTACGAGCAGTACTTC. This gives the protein CASDRGYEQYF.

This CDR3 reads CASTSLGTGAGNTIYF. CDR3 nucleotide sequence: TGTGCCAGCACATCCCTTGGGACAGGGGCTGGAAACACCATATATTTT. The rearrangement links TRBV28 to TRBJ1-3; 10 positions match TRBD1. CDR1 is MDHEN, CDR2 SYDVKM, per germline. This CDR3 region has 16 residues. V gave up 7 bases and J gave up 2 bases; unmatched junction bases: 8.

The V and J genes are TRBV5-1 and TRBJ2-7, with no clear D. The CDR3 consists of 12 residues. The V end was cut by 4 bases, the J end by 0 bases, with 5 bases between. Germline V lookup: CDR1 SGHRS, CDR2 YFSETQ. The CDR3 nucleotides are TGCGCCAGCAGCAAGCCCTCCTACGAGCAGTACTTC. Its translation is CASSKPSYEQYF.

The V call is TRBV18, the J call TRBJ2-2; 8 bases align to TRBD1. V gave up 3 bases and J gave up 5 bases; unmatched junction bases: 8. The germline CDR1 and CDR2 sequences are KGHSH and LQKENI. CDR3 length: 16 amino acids. CDR3 DNA sequence: TGTGCCAGCTCACCGCCTCGACAGGGGTGGACCGGGGAGCTGTTTTTT. Translation: CASSPPRQGWTGELFF.

The chain couples TRBV7-7 to TRBJ2-2, with D perhaps TRBD1 (5 bases). The CDR3 covers 17 residues. The germline V gene has CDR1 SSHAT and CDR2 FNYEAQ (reference sequence). CDR3 nucleotides: TGTGCTACCCGGCTTTTACCACGCGTGGGTGACAGCGGGGAGCTGTTTTTT. Amino acids: CATRLLPRVGDSGELFF.

The chain joins TRBV11-1 to TRBJ2-1; 12 nucleotides agree with TRBD2. After removal of 6 bases from V and 10 bases from J, the junction contained 4 bases not matched to a gene. The CDR3 length is 13 residues. Germline CDR1 reads SGHAT; CDR2 reads FQDESV (reference sequence). The CDR3 nucleotides read TGTGCCAGCAGTGCTGGACTAGCGGGAGAGCAGTTCTTC. Its translation: CASSAGLAGEQFF.

This CDR3 is CAISDGSYEQYF. As DNA, the CDR3 is TGTGCCATCAGTGACGGCTCCTACGAGCAGTACTTC. The V call is TRBV10-3, the J call TRBJ2-7; D is unclear. CDR1 is ENHRY, CDR2 SYGVKD, per germline. The CDR3 is made up of 12 amino acids. Trimming took off 3 bases at V and 0 bases at J, with 3 bases between the two ends.